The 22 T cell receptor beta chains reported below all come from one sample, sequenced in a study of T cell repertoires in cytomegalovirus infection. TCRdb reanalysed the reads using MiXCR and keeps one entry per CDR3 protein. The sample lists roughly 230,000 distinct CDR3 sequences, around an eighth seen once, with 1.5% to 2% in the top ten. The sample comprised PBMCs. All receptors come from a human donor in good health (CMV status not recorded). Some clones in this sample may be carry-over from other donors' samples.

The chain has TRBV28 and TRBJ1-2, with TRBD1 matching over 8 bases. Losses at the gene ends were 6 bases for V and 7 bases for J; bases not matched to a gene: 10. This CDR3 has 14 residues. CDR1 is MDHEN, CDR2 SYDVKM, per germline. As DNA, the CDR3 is TGTGCCAGCAGCCGGCTGGGGACAGGCGCTGGCTACACCTTC. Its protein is CASSRLGTGAGYTF.

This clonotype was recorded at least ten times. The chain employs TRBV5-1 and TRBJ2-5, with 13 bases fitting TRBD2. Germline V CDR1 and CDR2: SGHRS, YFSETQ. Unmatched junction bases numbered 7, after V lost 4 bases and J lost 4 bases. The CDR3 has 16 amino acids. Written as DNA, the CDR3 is TGCGCCAGCAGCCTGGGACTAGCGGGGACTGGAGAGACCCAGTACTTC. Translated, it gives CASSLGLAGTGETQYF.

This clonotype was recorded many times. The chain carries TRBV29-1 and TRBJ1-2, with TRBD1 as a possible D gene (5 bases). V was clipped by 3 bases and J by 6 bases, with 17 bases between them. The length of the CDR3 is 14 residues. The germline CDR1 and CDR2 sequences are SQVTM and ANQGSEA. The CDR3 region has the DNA TGCAGCGTTGAGGCGGAGGACACCCTCGATGGCTACACCTTC. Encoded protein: CSVEAEDTLDGYTF.

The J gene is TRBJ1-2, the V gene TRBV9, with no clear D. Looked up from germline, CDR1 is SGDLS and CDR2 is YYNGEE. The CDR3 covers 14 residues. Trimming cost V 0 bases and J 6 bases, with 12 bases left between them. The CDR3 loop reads CASSVGGGTHGYTF. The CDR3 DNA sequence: TGTGCCAGCAGCGTAGGAGGAGGCACCCATGGCTACACCTTC.

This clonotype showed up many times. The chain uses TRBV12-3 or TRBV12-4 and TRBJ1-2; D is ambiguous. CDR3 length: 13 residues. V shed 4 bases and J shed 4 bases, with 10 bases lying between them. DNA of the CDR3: TGTGCCAGCAGTTCTAGGGCAGTCTATGGCTACACCTTC. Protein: CASSSRAVYGYTF.

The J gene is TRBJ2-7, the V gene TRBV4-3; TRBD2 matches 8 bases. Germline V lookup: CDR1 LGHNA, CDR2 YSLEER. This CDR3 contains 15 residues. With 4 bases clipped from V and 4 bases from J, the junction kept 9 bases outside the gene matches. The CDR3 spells CASSLKREPGYEQYF. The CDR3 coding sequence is TGCGCCAGCAGCCTCAAGCGGGAGCCGGGGTACGAGCAGTACTTC.

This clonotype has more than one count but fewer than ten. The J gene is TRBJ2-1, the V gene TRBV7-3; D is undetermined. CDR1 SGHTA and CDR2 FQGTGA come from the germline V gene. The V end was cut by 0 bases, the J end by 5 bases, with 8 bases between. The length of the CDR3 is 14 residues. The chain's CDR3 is CASSLTGNNNEQFF. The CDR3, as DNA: TGTGCCAGCAGCTTAACGGGCAATAACAATGAGCAGTTCTTC.

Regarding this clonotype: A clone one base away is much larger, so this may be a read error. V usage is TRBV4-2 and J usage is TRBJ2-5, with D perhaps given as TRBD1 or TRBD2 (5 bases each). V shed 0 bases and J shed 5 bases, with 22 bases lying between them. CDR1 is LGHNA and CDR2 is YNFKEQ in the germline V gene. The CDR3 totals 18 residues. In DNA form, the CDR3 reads TGTGCCAGCAGCCAAGATGAGGGACGGCGTTTGACTGACGAGACCCAGTACTTC. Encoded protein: CASSQDEGRRLTDETQYF.

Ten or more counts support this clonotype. CDR3 coding DNA: TGTGCCAGCAGCTCCGGGACTAGCGGGAGATTTTACGAGCAGTACTTC. Translation: CASSSGTSGRFYEQYF. The rearrangement joins TRBV5-4 to TRBJ2-7, with 14 bases lining up with TRBD2. CDR3 length: 16 amino acids. Trimming took 3 bases from V and 4 from J; bases not matched to a gene: 6. Germline V gives CDR1 SGHNT, CDR2 YYREEE (reference sequence). The whole variable domain, remainder taken from reference TRBV5-4 and TRBJ2-7, is ETGVTQSPTHLIKTRGQQVTLRCSSQSGHNTVSWYQQALGQGPQFIFQYYREEENGRGNFPPRFSGLQFPNYSSELNVNALELDDSALYLCASSSGTSGRFYEQYFGPGTRLTVT.

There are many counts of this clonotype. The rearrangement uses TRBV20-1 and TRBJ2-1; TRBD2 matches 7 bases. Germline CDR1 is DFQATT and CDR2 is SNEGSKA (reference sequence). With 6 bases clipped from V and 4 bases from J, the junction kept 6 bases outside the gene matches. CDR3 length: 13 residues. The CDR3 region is CSARTSGYNEQFF. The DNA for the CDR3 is TGCAGTGCAAGGACTAGTGGGTACAATGAGCAGTTCTTC.

The CDR3 sequence is CASSPAGRANEQFF. The CDR3 DNA sequence: TGTGCCAGCAGCCCGGCGGGCAGGGCCAATGAGCAGTTCTTC. The chain couples TRBV7-8 to TRBJ2-1; D might be TRBD1 or TRBD2, each matching 5 bases. The germline V gene has CDR1 SGHVS and CDR2 FQNEAQ. The CDR3 sequence is 14 residues long. With 5 bases removed from V and 6 bases from J, the gap between germline ends came to 14 bases. Drawing the rest from reference TRBV7-8 and TRBJ2-1, the complete variable domain is GAGVSQSPRYKVAKRGQDVALRCDPISGHVSLFWYQQALGQGPEFLTYFQNEAQLDKSGLPSDRFFAERPEGSVSTLKIQRTQQEDSAVYLCASSPAGRANEQFFGPGTRLTVL.

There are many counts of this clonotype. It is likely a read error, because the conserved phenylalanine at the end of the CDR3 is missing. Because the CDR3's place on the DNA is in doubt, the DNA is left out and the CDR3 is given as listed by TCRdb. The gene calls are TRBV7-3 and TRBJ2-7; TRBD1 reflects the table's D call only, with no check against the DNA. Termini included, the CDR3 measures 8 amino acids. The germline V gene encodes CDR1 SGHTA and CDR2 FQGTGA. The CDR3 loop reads CASTRRSA.

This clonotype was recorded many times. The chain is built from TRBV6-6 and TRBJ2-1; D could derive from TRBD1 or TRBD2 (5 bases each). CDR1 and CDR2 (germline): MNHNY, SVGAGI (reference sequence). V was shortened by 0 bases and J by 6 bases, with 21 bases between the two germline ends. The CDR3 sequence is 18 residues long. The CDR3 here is CASSYSPMTGPHPNEQFF. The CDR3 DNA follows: TGTGCCAGCAGTTACTCGCCCATGACGGGGCCTCATCCCAATGAGCAGTTCTTC.

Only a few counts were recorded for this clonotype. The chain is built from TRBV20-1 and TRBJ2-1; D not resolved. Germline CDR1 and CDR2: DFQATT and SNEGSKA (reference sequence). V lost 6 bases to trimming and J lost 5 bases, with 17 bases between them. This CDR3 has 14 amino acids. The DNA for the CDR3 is TGCAGTGCCCAAGGAACCGCGTGGGACAATGAGCAGTTCTTC. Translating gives CSAQGTAWDNEQFF.

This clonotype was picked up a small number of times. CDR3 region: CSGLKGETQYF. In DNA, the CDR3 is TGCAGCGGGTTAAAGGGAGAGACCCAGTACTTC. The chain links TRBV29-1 to TRBJ2-5, with D unresolved. The CDR3 totals 11 residues. V was shortened by 7 bases and J by 4 bases, with 10 bases between the two germline ends. The germline gives CDR1 SQVTM, CDR2 ANQGSEA.

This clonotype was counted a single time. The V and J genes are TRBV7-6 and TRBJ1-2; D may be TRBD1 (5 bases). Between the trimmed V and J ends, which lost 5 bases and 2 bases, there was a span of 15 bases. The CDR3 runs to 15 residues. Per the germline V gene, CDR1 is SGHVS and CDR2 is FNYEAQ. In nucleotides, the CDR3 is TGTGCCAGCAGCCAAGGGGCACAGGAGAACTATGGCTACACCTTC. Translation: CASSQGAQENYGYTF.

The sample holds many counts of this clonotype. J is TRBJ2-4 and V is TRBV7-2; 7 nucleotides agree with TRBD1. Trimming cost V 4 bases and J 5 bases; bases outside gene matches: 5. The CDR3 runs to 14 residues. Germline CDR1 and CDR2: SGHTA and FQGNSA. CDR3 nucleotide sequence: TGTGCCAGCAGCTCTGGGGGACAGCAAAACATTCAGTACTTC. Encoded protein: CASSSGGQQNIQYF. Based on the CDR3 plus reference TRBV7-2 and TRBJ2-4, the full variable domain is GAGVSQSPSNKVTEKGKDVELRCDPISGHTALYWYRQSLGQGLEFLIYFQGNSAPDKSGLPSDRFSAERTGGSVSTLTIQRTQQEDSAVYLCASSSGGQQNIQYFGAGTRLSVL.

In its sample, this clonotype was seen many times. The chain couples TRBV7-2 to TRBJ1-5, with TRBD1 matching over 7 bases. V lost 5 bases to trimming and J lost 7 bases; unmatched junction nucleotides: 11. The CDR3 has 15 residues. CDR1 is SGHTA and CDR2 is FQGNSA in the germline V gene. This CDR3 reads CASSLQQGLGQPQHF. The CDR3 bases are TGTGCCAGCAGCCTCCAACAGGGGTTGGGACAGCCCCAGCATTTT.

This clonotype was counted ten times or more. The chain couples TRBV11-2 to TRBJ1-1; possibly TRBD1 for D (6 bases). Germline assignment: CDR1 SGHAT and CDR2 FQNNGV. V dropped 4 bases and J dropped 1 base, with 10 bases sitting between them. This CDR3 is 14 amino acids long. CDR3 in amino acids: CASSSLGGNTEAFF. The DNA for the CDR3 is TGTGCCAGCAGCTCGCTAGGGGGGAACACTGAAGCTTTCTTT.

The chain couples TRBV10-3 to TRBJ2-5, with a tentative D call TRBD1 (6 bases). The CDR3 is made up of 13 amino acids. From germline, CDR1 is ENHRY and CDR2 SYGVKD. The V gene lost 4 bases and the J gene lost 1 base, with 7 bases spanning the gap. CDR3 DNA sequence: TGTGCCATCAGTGGGACAGCCCAAGAGACCCAGTACTTC. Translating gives CAISGTAQETQYF.

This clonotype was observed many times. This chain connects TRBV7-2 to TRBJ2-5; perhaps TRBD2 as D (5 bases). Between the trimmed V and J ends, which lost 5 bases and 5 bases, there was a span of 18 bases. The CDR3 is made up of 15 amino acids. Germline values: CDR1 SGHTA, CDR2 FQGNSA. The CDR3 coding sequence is TGTGCCAGCAGCCCTAGTCCGGACTTTGGGGAGACCCAGTACTTC. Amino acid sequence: CASSPSPDFGETQYF.

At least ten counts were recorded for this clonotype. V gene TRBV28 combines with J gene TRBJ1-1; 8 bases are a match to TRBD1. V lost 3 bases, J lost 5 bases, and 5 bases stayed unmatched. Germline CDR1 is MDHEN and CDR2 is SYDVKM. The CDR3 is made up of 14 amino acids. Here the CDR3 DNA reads TGTGCCAGCAGTTTGAGGACAGGGCGGACTGAAGCTTTCTTT. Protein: CASSLRTGRTEAFF.